The clone carrying this TCR beta chain turned up a few times. This entry is derived from a study of identical twins. MiXCR, applied by TCRdb to the 5' RACE reads, yields one record per CDR3 protein. The top ten clones hold 0.75% to 1% of a sample with 690,000 or so distinct CDR3 sequences, roughly 8% of them seen once. Per germline, CDR1 LNHDA and CDR2 SQIVND (reference sequence). CDR3 length: 13 amino acids. Trimming removed 5 bases from V and 6 bases from J, with 11 bases in between. Healthy Caucasian individuals made up all the donors. This sample also appeared in a second study, on yellow fever vaccine responses in identical twins. That work states: Reportedly, twins showed a vaccine T cell response that looked partly convergent and partly personalized.

The sequence derives from a woman aged 18-30 years in good health. The chain has TRBV19 and TRBJ2-1; maybe TRBD2 (6 bases). The material sequenced was PBMCs. In DNA form, the CDR3 reads TGTGCCAGTAGTTTGATGGGGGGCAATGAGCAGTTCTTC. This translates into CASSLMGGNEQFF.